This T cell receptor (beta chain) was captured in a study of blood T cell repertoires in COVID-19. About the study: From the United States, Italy and Spain came samples of acute and convalescent COVID-19. The cDNA or gDNA used as material had been derived from T cells, B-cell-depleted T cells, or PBMCs.

Some clones are missing from TCRdb's copy, which holds only in-frame ones; the method was immunoSEQ multiplex PCR. Of some 160,000 clones in the sample, approximately 86% were seen once. The V and J ends lost 4 bases and 0 bases, in that order; junction bases with no gene match: 9. CDR3 length: 17 residues. Germline-derived CDR1 and CDR2 are SGHRS and YFSETQ. Everyone who took part was roughly 18 to 89 years old, and they came from about two dozen US areas. The J gene is TRBJ1-3, the V gene TRBV5-1; 8 nucleotides match TRBD1. The receptor's source is a woman aged 35 to 49 who had recovered from COVID-19. Sequencing was performed on PBMCs or T cells enriched from blood (not recorded which). The CDR3 protein is CASSDRQGSSSGNTIYF. DNA of the CDR3: TGCGCCAGCAGCGACCGACAGGGGTCCAGCTCTGGAAACACCATATATTTT.